Sequencing of this T cell receptor beta chain was carried out in a study of post-analysis software for immune sequencing data. Study background: Relapsing-remitting, secondary progressive and progressive-relapsing forms of multiple sclerosis all featured among disease courses.

TCR beta cDNA libraries had unique molecular identifiers. Each sample of roughly 0.9 to 10 million input T cells yielded 500,000 or so cDNA molecules, so each molecule approximated one T cell. TCRdb analysed the PCR reads with MiXCR anew, one entry per CDR3 protein. The sample yields 500,000 to 600,000 distinct CDR3 sequences, 44% seen once. Remarks on this clonotype: No antigen is known for it.

V dropped 2 bases and J dropped 2 bases, with 4 bases sitting between them. The germline CDR1 and CDR2 sequences are MNHEY and SVGEGT. The CDR3 covers 12 residues. Study-wide results and caveats: People with multiple sclerosis had a significantly lower normalized Chao1 diversity than controls did. The study found TRBV5-6, TRBV5-1 and TRBV20-1 among four to six TRBV segments more frequent in patients than controls. Same-batch preparations were strongly co-clustered by F measure.

The genes are TRBV6-2 or TRBV6-3 and TRBJ2-7, with unresolved D. Material: blood. The clonotype comes from a girl aged 5 to 17 with multiple sclerosis. The CDR3 DNA follows: TGTGCCAGCAGTTACACTCCCTACGAGCAGTACTTC. Translating it yields CASSYTPYEQYF.